This TCR beta chain is from a study of T cell responses to AZD1222 COVID-19 vaccine. TCRdb keeps only in-frame clones here, not all; method: immunoSEQ multiplex PCR. Among around 71,000 clones listed, 80% were seen once. This clone appeared once. The sequence derives from an adult who received the AZD1222 COVID-19 vaccine. Sample: peripheral blood, taken 28 days after the second AZD1222 dose.

The CDR3 loop reads CASSSEAFF. CDR3 in DNA: TGCGCCAGCAGTTCTGAAGCTTTCTTT. This chain joins TRBV10-1 and TRBJ1-1; D ambiguous. This CDR3 is 9 amino acids long. Trimming stripped 5 bases from V and 6 bases from J, with 1 base between. Germline V lookup: CDR1 WNHNN, CDR2 SYGVQD (reference sequence).